Sequencing of this T cell receptor beta chain was carried out in a study of post-analysis software for immune sequencing data. The study, taken as a whole, reports: Samples sharing a preparation batch grouped tightly together when assessed by F measure. TRBV segments more frequent in patients than in controls numbered roughly 5 and included TRBV5-6, TRBV5-1 and TRBV20-1. Diversity measured as normalized Chao1 was significantly lower in multiple sclerosis patients than in controls.

Unique molecular identifiers were present in the TCR beta cDNA libraries. TCRdb re-derived calls from the PCR reads in MiXCR, one entry per CDR3 protein. The table includes 650,000 to 850,000 distinct CDR3 sequences, about 53% detected once. Germline-derived CDR1 and CDR2 are DFQATT and SNEGSKA (reference sequence). Trimming at V came to 6 bases and at J to 4 bases, leaving 6 bases not matched to a gene. This CDR3 is 14 amino acids long. With regard to this clonotype: Its antigen is undetermined.

Material: blood. This sequence joins TRBV20-1 and TRBJ2-6, with 7 positions matching TRBD1. The receptor was derived from a girl aged 5-17 years with multiple sclerosis. The DNA for the CDR3 is TGCAGTGCCATCCCGGGACAGGGGGCCAACGTCCTGACTTTC. Translated: CSAIPGQGANVLTF.